One sample yielded the 13 T cell receptor beta chains listed below, sequenced in a study of human thymus T cells. Only in-frame clones appear in the TCRdb table, and some are missing; sequencing was by immunoSEQ multiplex PCR. The table shows about 60,000 clones, with 94% occurring only once. Sequencing used blood. Source of these receptors: a boy younger than two with a congenital heart defect but otherwise immunologically healthy.

This chain connects TRBV25-1 to TRBJ2-7, with 9 bases fitting TRBD1. Germline V gene lookup returns CDR1 MGHDK and CDR2 SYGVNS. The length of the CDR3 is 14 residues. V lost 4 bases and J lost 3; bases outside the gene matches: 4. The CDR3 loop reads CASSVRDRDYEQYF. DNA for the CDR3: TGTGCCAGCAGTGTCCGGGACAGGGACTACGAGCAGTACTTC.

This CDR3 reads CASSLPGTSGDYEQYF. The CDR3 DNA sequence: TGTGCCAGCAGCTTGCCCGGGACTAGCGGAGACTACGAGCAGTACTTC. The chain has TRBV7-8 and TRBJ2-7; TRBD2 agrees at 11 bases. CDR3 length: 16 amino acids. Germline V gene data show CDR1 as SGHVS and CDR2 as FQNEAQ. The V gene end was trimmed by 3 bases and the J gene end by 3 bases; junction bases not matched to a gene: 7.

V usage is TRBV2 and J usage is TRBJ1-1; no clear D gene. Trimming shortened V by 7 bases and J by 0 bases, and 12 bases separated the two germline ends. Germline V gene data show CDR1 as SNHLY and CDR2 as FYNNEI. This CDR3 is built from 14 residues. CDR3 region: CASNRGPLNTEAFF. Here the CDR3 DNA reads TGTGCCAGCAACCGTGGCCCATTGAACACTGAAGCTTTCTTT.

The chain joins TRBV27 to TRBJ2-1, with 7 positions matching TRBD2. The CDR3 covers 14 residues. V lost 7 bases, J lost 3 bases, and 6 bases stayed unmatched. CDR1 is MNHEY, CDR2 SMNVEV, per germline (reference sequence). The CDR3 protein is CASKSGGGYNEQFF. The CDR3 DNA sequence: TGTGCCAGCAAAAGTGGGGGGGGCTACAATGAGCAGTTCTTC.

The chain couples TRBV6-1 to TRBJ2-5; 8 bases agree with TRBD2. The CDR3 covers 15 residues. The ends lost 5 bases at V and 3 bases at J; junction bases unmatched: 8. CDR1 MNHNS and CDR2 SASEGT come from the germline V gene. The CDR3 nucleotides read TGTGCCAGCAGTTCCCGAACTAGCGGTAAAGAGACCCAGTACTTC. Its protein product is CASSSRTSGKETQYF.

V and J are TRBV27 and TRBJ2-7; 7 bases line up with TRBD1. Germline CDR1 MNHEY, CDR2 SMNVEV (reference sequence). Trimming at V came to 11 bases and at J to 6 bases, leaving 13 bases not matched to a gene. This CDR3 is 13 amino acids long. The DNA for the CDR3 is TGTGCCTCGGGGCCGGGACAGCCCTCCGAGCAGTACTTC. Residues: CASGPGQPSEQYF.

The chain joins TRBV5-1 to TRBJ2-5; D uncertain. Germline values: CDR1 SGHRS, CDR2 YFSETQ. The CDR3 sequence is 13 residues long. V shed 4 bases and J shed 1 base, with 8 bases lying between them. CDR3 sequence: CASSVYPQETQYF. CDR3 DNA sequence: TGCGCCAGCAGCGTATACCCCCAAGAGACCCAGTACTTC. The full variable domain, completed using reference TRBV5-1 and TRBJ2-5, is KAGVTQTPRYLIKTRGQQVTLSCSPISGHRSVSWYQQTPGQGLQFLFEYFSETQRNKGNFPGRFSGRQFSNSRSEMNVSTLELGDSALYLCASSVYPQETQYFGPGTRLLVL.

V gene TRBV18 combines with J gene TRBJ2-1; the match to TRBD2 covers 11 bases. V lost 6 bases, J lost 4 bases, and 5 bases stayed unmatched. The germline V gene has CDR1 KGHSH and CDR2 LQKENI. CDR3 length: 15 amino acids. CDR3 sequence: CASSPSGGTYNEQFF. The CDR3, as DNA: TGTGCCAGCTCGCCTAGCGGGGGGACTTACAATGAGCAGTTCTTC.

V and J are TRBV7-2 and TRBJ1-2; D gene uncertain. Between the trimmed V and J ends, which lost 0 bases and 4 bases, there was a span of 9 bases. The CDR3 consists of 14 residues. Germline assignment: CDR1 SGHTA and CDR2 FQGNSA. In DNA, the CDR3 is TGTGCCAGCAGCTTAGCGGCCGCCATCTATGGCTACACCTTC. It is translated as CASSLAAAIYGYTF. Combining the CDR3 with reference TRBV7-2 and TRBJ1-2 gives the whole variable domain GAGVSQSPSNKVTEKGKDVELRCDPISGHTALYWYRQSLGQGLEFLIYFQGNSAPDKSGLPSDRFSAERTGGSVSTLTIQRTQQEDSAVYLCASSLAAAIYGYTFGSGTRLTVV.

The chain links TRBV7-6 to TRBJ1-3; D is unclear. CDR1 is SGHVS and CDR2 is FNYEAQ in the germline V gene. The germline V and J ends were trimmed by 5 bases and 0 bases, with 20 bases remaining between them. This CDR3 region has 18 residues. This chain's CDR3 is CASSIGPDRPNSGNTIYF. The CDR3, as DNA: TGTGCCAGCAGCATAGGCCCGGACCGCCCAAACTCTGGAAACACCATATATTTT.

This chain joins TRBV19 and TRBJ2-1; 10 bases are shared with TRBD1. Germline assignment: CDR1 LNHDA and CDR2 SQIVND (reference sequence). The CDR3 contains 16 residues. Trimming cost V 0 bases and J 6 bases; bases outside gene matches: 5. The CDR3 region is CASSIEGTGVSNEQFF. For the CDR3, the DNA is TGTGCCAGTAGTATAGAGGGGACAGGGGTTAGCAATGAGCAGTTCTTC. Variable domain in full (rest from reference TRBV19 and TRBJ2-1): DGGITQSPKYLFRKEGQNVTLSCEQNLNHDAMYWYRQDPGQGLRLIYYSQIVNDFQKGDIAEGYSVSREKKESFPLTVTSAQKNPTAFYLCASSIEGTGVSNEQFFGPGTRLTVL.

V and J are TRBV11-3 and TRBJ2-7; D is tentatively TRBD1 or TRBD2 (5 bases each). This CDR3 is built from 17 residues. The germline gives CDR1 SGHNT, CDR2 YENEEA. Trimming cost V 3 bases and J 0 bases, with 18 bases left between them. The CDR3 coding sequence is TGTGCCAGCAGCTTCAGAGGGGTACGAGGAAACTCCTACGAGCAGTACTTC. Protein product: CASSFRGVRGNSYEQYF.

V and J are TRBV6-5 and TRBJ1-4; possible D gene TRBD1, 6 bases. Trimming cost V 2 bases and J 0 bases, with 7 bases left between them. CDR1 is MNHEY, CDR2 SVGAGI, per germline. The CDR3 length is 15 residues. CDR3 protein: CASSYGTPTNEKLFF. CDR3 DNA sequence: TGTGCCAGCAGTTACGGGACACCAACTAATGAAAAACTGTTTTTT.